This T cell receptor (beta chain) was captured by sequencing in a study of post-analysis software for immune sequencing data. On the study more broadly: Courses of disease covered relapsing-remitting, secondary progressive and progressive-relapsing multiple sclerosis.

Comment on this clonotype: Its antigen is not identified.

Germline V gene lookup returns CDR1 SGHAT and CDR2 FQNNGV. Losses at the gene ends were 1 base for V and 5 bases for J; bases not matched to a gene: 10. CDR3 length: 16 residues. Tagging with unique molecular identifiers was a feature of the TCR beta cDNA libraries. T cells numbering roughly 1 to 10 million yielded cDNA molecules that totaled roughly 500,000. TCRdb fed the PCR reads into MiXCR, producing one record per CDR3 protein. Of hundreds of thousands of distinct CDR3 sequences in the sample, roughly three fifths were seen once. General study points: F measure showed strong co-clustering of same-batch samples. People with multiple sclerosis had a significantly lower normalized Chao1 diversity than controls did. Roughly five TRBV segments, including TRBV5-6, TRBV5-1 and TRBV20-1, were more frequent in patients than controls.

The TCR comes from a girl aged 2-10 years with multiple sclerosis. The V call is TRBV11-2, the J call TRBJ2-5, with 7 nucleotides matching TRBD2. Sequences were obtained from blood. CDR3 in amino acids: CASSLGGGGIRETQYF. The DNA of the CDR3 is TGTGCCAGCAGCTTAGGGGGGGGAGGGATTCGGGAGACCCAGTACTTC.